Listed below are T cell receptor beta chains from one sample, sequenced in a study of CD8 T cells in Susac syndrome. From the immunoSEQ multiplex PCR reads, TCRdb called clonotypes with MiXCR, one entry per CDR3 protein. The sample holds around 280,000 distinct CDR3 sequences; roughly 85% are singletons and the top ten take around 0.12%. The sequenced sample was CD8+ T cells from PBMCs. The source of these receptors is a human donor with multiple sclerosis. The CDR3 runs from the conserved cysteine through the conserved F or W. D genes are given only for firm matches. Some rows have no size entry. The others give once, few or many, or a class for an expanded clone.

d_call	clone_size	v_call	j_call	cdr3_aa	cdr3_nt
TRBD2	few	TRBV11-2	TRBJ2-1	CASSLGTGLAGADGNEQFF	TGTGCCAGCAGCTTAGGTACGGGACTAGCGGGAGCGGACGGCAATGAGCAGTTCTTC
TRBD2	NA	TRBV7-9	TRBJ2-2	CASSLAPTSGVELFF	TGTGCCAGCAGCTTAGCCCCAACTAGCGGGGTGGAGCTGTTTTTT
NA	few	TRBV5-5	TRBJ1-1	CASSLAWGLNTEAFF	TGTGCCAGCAGCTTGGCCTGGGGGCTAAACACTGAAGCTTTCTTT
NA	NA	TRBV7-6	TRBJ2-1	CASSSRAASISVNEQFF	TGTGCCAGCAGCTCCCGAGCCGCGTCGATAAGTGTCAATGAGCAGTTCTTC
NA	NA	TRBV7-2	TRBJ2-1	CASRSGEALINEQFF	TGTGCCAGCAGGTCCGGGGAGGCCCTCATCAATGAGCAGTTCTTC
NA	NA	TRBV9	TRBJ1-5	CASGGNQPQHF	TGTGCCAGCGGGGGCAATCAGCCCCAGCATTTT
TRBD2	NA	TRBV12-3/TRBV12-4	TRBJ2-5	CASSQWTSGSETQYF	TGTGCCAGCAGCCAATGGACTAGCGGGAGTGAGACCCAGTACTTC
NA	NA	TRBV27	TRBJ2-3	CASSLLWVEEMGTDTQYF	TGTGCCAGCAGTTTATTATGGGTCGAGGAAATGGGCACAGATACGCAGTATTTT
TRBD2	NA	TRBV9	TRBJ2-1	CASSPRRTSGRTYNEQFF	TGTGCCAGCAGCCCCCGCCGGACTAGCGGGAGGACCTACAATGAGCAGTTCTTC
TRBD2	NA	TRBV7-9	TRBJ2-7	CASTKGLEGREQYF	TGTGCCAGCACCAAGGGACTAGAAGGTCGGGAGCAGTACTTC
TRBD2	NA	TRBV19	TRBJ2-7	CASSPHVAGAAYEQYF	TGTGCCAGTAGTCCCCACGTTGCGGGAGCGGCCTACGAGCAGTACTTC